This T cell receptor beta chain was retrieved from a study of CD8+CD57+ T cells in acquired aplastic anemia. Study-wide background: The sorted CD4+ and CD8+ cells yielded an average around 3.2 ug of DNA. For CD4+ cells, healthy donors had an average of approximately 9.8 million reads. Points from the study as a whole: Any difference that existed in CD8+ Simpson's diversity between patients and controls was not significant. Fewer than 30 CD8+ CDR3 sequences were shared between patients and controls.

Trimming took 1 base from V and 4 from J, leaving 13 bases between them. Germline V CDR1 and CDR2: MGHRA, YSYEKL. The CDR3 spans 15 residues. Genomic DNA served as template for TCR beta VDJ and CDR3 profiling. TCRdb ran MiXCR on the reads and lists one entry per CDR3 protein. This table has 180,000 or so distinct CDR3 sequences, roughly half appearing once. This clonotype was counted between two and nine times. Its target is not known. This chain uses TRBV4-1 with TRBJ1-2; the D is unclear. The TCR comes from a human donor in good health. The material sequenced was sorted CD4+, CD8+, or CD8+CD57+ T cells (not recorded which) from PBMCs. Here the CDR3 reads CASSQGTVVSYGYTF. CDR3 bases: TGCGCCAGCAGCCAAGGAACGGTGGTCTCCTATGGCTACACCTTC.